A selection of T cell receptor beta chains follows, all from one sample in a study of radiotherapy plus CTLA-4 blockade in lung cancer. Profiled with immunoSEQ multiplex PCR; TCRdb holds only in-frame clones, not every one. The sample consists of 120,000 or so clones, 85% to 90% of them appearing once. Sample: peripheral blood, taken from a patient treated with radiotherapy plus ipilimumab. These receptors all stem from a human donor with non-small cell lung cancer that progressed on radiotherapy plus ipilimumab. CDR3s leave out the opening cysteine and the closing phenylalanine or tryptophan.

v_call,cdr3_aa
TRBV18,ASSSDRVTGNTIY
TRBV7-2,ASSLLGQNTEAF
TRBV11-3,ASSLEGDRVIVYEQY
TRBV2,ASSVQEAQY
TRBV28,ASRTSRGYT
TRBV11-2,ASSLGRGGRGHEQF
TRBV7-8,ASSSPGLLRGTQY
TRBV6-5,ASRPGPNRETQY
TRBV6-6,ASSVIRDFSGNTIY
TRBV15,ATVVGNTIY
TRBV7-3,ASSTTSGTTDTQY
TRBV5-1,ASSVGLSGSGANVLT
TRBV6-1,ASSERGLIESYEQY
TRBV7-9,ASSLDQGAGGYT
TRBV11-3,ASSPGGYLGELF
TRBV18,ASSPPSLRDEQF
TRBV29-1,SGQGGRTEAF
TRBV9,ASSVGFGETQY
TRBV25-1,ASRDQGAHGYT
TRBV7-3,ASSLLREDEAF
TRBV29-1,SVESGIDTGELF